The text below deals with one T cell receptor (beta chain). This sample was included in a study of beta chain features in type 1 diabetes. CDR1 GTSNPN and CDR2 SVGIG come from the germline V gene (reference sequence). The CDR3 extends over 15 amino acids. The trim removed 3 bases at V and 4 bases at J, leaving 10 bases unmatched. Every bit of the isolated RNA underwent reverse transcription, so sequencing read expressed TCRB transcripts. Some clones are missing from TCRdb's copy, which holds only in-frame ones; the method was immunoSEQ multiplex PCR. The sample has 300,000 to 400,000 clones, approximately 9.9% seen once. One heparinised draw of blood, averaging roughly 120 mL, came from each donor.

The gene calls are TRBV30 and TRBJ2-7, with TRBD1 matching 9 bases. The sequenced material came from naive CD4+ T cells from blood. This TCR derives from a young woman in good health. As DNA, the CDR3 is TGTGCCTGGAGCTCGCTTAACAGGGGGCCATACGAGCAGTACTTC. Its translation is CAWSSLNRGPYEQYF.